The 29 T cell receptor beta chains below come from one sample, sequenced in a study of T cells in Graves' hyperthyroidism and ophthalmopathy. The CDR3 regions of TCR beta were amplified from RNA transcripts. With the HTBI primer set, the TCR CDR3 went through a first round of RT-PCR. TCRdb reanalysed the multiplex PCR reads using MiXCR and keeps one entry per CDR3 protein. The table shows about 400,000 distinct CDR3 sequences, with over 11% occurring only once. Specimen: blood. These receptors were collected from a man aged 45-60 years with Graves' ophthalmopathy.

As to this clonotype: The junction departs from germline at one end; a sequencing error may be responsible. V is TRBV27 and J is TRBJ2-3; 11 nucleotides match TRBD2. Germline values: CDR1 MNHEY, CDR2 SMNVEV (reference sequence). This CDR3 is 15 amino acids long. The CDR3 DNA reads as TGTGCCTGCAGTTTACTAGCGGGAGTTCCAGATACGCAGTATTTT. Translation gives CACSLLAGVPDTQYF.

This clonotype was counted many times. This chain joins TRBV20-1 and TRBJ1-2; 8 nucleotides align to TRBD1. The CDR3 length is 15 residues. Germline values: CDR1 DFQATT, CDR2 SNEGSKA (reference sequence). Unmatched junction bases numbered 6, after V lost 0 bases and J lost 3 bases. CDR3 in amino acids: CSARDFNRGDYGYTF. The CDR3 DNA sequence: TGCAGTGCTAGAGATTTTAACAGGGGGGACTATGGCTACACCTTC.

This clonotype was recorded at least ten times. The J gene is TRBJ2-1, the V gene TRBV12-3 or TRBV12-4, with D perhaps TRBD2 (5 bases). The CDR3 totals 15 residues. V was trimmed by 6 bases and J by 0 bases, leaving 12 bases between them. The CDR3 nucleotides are TGTGCCAGCAGATCCCAGCGGAGCTCCTACAATGAGCAGTTCTTC. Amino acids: CASRSQRSSYNEQFF.

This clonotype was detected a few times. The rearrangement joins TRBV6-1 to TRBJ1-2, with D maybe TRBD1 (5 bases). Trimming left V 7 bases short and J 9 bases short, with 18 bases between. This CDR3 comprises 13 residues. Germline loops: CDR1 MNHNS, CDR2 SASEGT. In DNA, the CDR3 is TGTGCCAGCACCCGCCGGGACCTCTTTCGCTACACCTTC. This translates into CASTRRDLFRYTF.

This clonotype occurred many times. The CDR3 here is CASSLRLAKNIQYF. The CDR3 DNA is TGTGCCAGCAGTTTACGGCTAGCCAAAAACATTCAGTACTTC. The chain carries TRBV28 and TRBJ2-4; no clear D. The V end lost 2 bases, the J end lost 0 bases, and 5 bases lay between the germline ends. The V gene's germline CDR1 is MDHEN and CDR2 SYDVKM. The CDR3 spans 14 residues.

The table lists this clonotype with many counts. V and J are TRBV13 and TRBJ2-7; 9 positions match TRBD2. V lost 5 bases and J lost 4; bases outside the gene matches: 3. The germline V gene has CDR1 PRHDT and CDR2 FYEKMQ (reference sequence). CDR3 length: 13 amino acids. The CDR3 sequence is CASSAGLAYEQYF. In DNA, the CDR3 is TGTGCCAGCAGCGCGGGACTAGCTTACGAGCAGTACTTC. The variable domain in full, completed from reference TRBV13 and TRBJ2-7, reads AAGVIQSPRHLIKEKRETATLKCYPIPRHDTVYWYQQGPGQDPQFLISFYEKMQSDKGSIPDRFSAQQFSDYHSELNMSSLELGDSALYFCASSAGLAYEQYFGPGTRLTVT.

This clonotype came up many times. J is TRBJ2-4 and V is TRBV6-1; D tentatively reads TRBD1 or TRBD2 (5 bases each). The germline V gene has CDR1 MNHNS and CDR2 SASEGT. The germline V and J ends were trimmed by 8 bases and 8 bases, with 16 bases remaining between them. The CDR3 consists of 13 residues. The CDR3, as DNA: TGTGCCAGCGGGGGATATGGCGCGGACATTCAGTACTTC. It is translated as CASGGYGADIQYF.

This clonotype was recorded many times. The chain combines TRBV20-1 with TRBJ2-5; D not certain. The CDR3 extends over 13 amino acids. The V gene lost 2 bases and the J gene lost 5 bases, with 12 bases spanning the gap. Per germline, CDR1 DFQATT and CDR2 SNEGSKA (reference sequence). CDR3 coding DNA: TGCAGTGCTAGACAGGTTATGTTGGAGACCCAGTACTTC. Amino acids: CSARQVMLETQYF.

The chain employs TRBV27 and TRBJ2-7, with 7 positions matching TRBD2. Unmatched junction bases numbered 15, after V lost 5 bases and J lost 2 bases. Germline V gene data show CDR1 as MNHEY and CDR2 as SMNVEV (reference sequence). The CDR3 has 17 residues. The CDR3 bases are TGTGCCAGCAGTGCGGTGGGATCTAGCGGACTACCCTACGAGCAGTACTTC. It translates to CASSAVGSSGLPYEQYF.

The CDR3 protein is CASSDSEGAEETQYF. CDR3 sequence (DNA): TGTGCCAGCAGTGATTCGGAGGGAGCGGAAGAGACCCAGTACTTC. The V gene is TRBV25-1, the J gene TRBJ2-5, with TRBD2 as a possible D gene (6 bases). The CDR3 runs to 15 residues. V dropped 3 bases and J dropped 3 bases, with 14 bases sitting between them. Per the germline V gene, CDR1 is MGHDK and CDR2 is SYGVNS.

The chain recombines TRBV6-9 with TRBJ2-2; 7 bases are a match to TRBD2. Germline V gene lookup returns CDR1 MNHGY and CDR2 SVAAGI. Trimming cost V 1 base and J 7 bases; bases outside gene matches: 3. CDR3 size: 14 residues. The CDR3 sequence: CASSYWGGVGELFF. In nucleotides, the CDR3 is TGTGCCAGCAGTTATTGGGGGGGGGTCGGGGAGCTGTTTTTT.

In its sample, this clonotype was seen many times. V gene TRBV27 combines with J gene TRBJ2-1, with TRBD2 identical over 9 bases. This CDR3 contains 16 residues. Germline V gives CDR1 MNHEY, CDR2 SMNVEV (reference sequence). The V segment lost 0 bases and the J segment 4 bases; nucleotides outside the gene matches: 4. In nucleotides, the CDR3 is TGTGCCAGCAGTTTATCGAGTAGCGGGAGTTACAATGAGCAGTTCTTC. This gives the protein CASSLSSSGSYNEQFF.

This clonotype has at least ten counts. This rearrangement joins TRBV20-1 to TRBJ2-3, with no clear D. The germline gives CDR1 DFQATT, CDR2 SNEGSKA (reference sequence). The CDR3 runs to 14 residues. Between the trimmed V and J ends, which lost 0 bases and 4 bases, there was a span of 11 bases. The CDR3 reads CSARDSRVPDTQYF. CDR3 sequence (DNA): TGCAGTGCTAGAGATAGCCGGGTCCCAGATACGCAGTATTTT.

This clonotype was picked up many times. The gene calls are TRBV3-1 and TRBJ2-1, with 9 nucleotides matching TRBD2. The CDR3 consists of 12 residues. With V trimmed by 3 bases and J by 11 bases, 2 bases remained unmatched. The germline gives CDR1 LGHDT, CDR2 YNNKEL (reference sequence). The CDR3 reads CASSQSGRKQFF. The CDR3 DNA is TGTGCCAGCAGCCAGAGCGGGAGGAAGCAGTTCTTC.

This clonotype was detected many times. In DNA, the CDR3 is TGTGCCAGCAAACTCCACGGGCAGGGTTTCTATGGCTACACCTTC. Translated: CASKLHGQGFYGYTF. V is TRBV6-1 and J is TRBJ1-2; D is perhaps TRBD1 (5 bases). Trimming took 7 bases from V and 4 from J, leaving 19 bases between them. The CDR3 sequence is 15 residues long. Germline V gene lookup returns CDR1 MNHNS and CDR2 SASEGT.

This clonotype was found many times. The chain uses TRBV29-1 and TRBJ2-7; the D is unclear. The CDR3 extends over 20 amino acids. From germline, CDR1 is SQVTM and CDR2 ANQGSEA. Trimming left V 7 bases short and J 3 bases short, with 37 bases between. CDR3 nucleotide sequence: TGCAGCGCTTTGTGCCGAGCCAGCGTAGGTCCCCAGGTACACGGCTACGAGCAGTACTTC. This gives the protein CSALCRASVGPQVHGYEQYF.

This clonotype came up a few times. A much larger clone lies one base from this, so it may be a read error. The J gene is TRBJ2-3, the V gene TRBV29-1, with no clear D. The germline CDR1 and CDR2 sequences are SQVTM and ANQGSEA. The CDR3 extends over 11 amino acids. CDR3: CNVEETRTQYF. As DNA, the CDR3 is TGCAACGTTGAAGAAACGAGGACGCAGTATTTT.

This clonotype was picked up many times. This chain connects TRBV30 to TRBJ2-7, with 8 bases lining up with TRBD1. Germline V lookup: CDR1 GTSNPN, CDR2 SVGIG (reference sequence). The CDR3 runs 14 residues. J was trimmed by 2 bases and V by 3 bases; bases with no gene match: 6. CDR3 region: CAWRRTGMTYEQYF. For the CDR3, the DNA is TGTGCCTGGAGACGGACAGGGATGACCTACGAGCAGTACTTC.

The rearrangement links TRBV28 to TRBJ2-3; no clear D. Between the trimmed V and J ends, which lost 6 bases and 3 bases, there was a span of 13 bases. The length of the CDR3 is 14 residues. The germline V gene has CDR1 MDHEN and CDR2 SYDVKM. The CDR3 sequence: CASSPSPTTDTQYF. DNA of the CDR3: TGTGCCAGCAGCCCCTCCCCCACTACAGATACGCAGTATTTT.

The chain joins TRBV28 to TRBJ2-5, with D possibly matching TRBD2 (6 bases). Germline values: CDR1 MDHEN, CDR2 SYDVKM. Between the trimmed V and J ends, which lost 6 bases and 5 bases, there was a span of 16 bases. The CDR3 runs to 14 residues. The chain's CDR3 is CASRYPGSSETQYF. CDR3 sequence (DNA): TGTGCCAGCAGATACCCCGGGAGTTCCGAGACCCAGTACTTC.

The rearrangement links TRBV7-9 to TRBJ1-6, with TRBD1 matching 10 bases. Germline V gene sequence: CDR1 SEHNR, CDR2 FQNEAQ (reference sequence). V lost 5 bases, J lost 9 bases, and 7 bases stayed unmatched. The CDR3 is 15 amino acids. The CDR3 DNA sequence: TGTGCCAGCAGCCCCCCCGGGACAGGGGTTTCACCCCTCCACTTT. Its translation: CASSPPGTGVSPLHF. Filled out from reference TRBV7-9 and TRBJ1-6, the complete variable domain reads DTGVSQNPRHKITKRGQNVTFRCDPISEHNRLYWYRQTLGQGPEFLTYFQNEAQLEKSRLLSDRFSAERPKGSFSTLEIQRTEQGDSAMYLCASSPPGTGVSPLHFGNGTRLTVT.

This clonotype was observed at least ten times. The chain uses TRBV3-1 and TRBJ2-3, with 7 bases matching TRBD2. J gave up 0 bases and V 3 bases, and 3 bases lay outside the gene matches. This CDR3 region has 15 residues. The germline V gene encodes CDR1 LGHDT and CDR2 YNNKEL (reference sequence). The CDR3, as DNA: TGTGCCAGCAGCCAGGGACTACGAAGCACAGATACGCAGTATTTT. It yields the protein CASSQGLRSTDTQYF.

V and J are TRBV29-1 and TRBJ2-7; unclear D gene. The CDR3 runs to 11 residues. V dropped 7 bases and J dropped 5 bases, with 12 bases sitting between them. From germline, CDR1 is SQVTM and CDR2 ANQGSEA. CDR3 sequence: CSAYVQDEQYF. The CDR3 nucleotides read TGCAGCGCCTACGTTCAGGACGAGCAGTACTTC.

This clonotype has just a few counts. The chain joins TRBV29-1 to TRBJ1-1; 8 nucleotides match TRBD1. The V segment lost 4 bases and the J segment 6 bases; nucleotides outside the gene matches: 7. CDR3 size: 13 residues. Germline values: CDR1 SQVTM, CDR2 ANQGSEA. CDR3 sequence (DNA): TGCAGCGTTGTAAGGGACAGGCGGCCTGAAGCTTTCTTT. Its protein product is CSVVRDRRPEAFF.

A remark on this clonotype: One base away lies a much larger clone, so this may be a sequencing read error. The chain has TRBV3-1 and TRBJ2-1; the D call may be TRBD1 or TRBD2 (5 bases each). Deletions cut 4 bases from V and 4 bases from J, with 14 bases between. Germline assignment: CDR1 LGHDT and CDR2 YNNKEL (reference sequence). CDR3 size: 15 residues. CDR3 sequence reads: CASSRGRKTYNEQFF. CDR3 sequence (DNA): TGTGCCAGCAGCCGGGGACGGAAGACGTACAATGAGCAGTTCTTC.

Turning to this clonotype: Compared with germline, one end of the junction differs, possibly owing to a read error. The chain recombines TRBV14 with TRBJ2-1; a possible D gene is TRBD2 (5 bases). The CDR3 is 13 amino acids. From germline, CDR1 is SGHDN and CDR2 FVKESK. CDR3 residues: CASSQDMNGGRVF. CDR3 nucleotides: TGTGCCAGCAGCCAAGATATGAATGGCGGGCGTGTCTTC.

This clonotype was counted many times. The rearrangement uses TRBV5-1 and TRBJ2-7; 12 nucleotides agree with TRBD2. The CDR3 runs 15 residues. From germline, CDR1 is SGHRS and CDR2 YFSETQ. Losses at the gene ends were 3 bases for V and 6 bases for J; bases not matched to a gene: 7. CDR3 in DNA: TGCGCCAGCAGCTCGACTAGCGGGAGTTTAACCGAGCAGTACTTC. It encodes CASSSTSGSLTEQYF.

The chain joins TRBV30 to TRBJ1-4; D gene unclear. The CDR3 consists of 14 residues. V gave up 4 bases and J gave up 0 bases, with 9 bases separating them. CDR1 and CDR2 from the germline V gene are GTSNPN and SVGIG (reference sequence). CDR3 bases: TGTGCCTGGACGGTAGGAACAACTAATGAAAAACTGTTTTTT. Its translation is CAWTVGTTNEKLFF.

CDR3 residues: CASSLASGAHEQYF. For the CDR3, the DNA is TGTGCCAGCAGTTTAGCGTCAGGTGCCCACGAGCAGTACTTC. The chain couples TRBV12-3 or TRBV12-4 to TRBJ2-7; D is undetermined. The CDR3 is 14 amino acids. Trimming took off 0 bases at V and 5 bases at J, with 11 bases between the two ends.